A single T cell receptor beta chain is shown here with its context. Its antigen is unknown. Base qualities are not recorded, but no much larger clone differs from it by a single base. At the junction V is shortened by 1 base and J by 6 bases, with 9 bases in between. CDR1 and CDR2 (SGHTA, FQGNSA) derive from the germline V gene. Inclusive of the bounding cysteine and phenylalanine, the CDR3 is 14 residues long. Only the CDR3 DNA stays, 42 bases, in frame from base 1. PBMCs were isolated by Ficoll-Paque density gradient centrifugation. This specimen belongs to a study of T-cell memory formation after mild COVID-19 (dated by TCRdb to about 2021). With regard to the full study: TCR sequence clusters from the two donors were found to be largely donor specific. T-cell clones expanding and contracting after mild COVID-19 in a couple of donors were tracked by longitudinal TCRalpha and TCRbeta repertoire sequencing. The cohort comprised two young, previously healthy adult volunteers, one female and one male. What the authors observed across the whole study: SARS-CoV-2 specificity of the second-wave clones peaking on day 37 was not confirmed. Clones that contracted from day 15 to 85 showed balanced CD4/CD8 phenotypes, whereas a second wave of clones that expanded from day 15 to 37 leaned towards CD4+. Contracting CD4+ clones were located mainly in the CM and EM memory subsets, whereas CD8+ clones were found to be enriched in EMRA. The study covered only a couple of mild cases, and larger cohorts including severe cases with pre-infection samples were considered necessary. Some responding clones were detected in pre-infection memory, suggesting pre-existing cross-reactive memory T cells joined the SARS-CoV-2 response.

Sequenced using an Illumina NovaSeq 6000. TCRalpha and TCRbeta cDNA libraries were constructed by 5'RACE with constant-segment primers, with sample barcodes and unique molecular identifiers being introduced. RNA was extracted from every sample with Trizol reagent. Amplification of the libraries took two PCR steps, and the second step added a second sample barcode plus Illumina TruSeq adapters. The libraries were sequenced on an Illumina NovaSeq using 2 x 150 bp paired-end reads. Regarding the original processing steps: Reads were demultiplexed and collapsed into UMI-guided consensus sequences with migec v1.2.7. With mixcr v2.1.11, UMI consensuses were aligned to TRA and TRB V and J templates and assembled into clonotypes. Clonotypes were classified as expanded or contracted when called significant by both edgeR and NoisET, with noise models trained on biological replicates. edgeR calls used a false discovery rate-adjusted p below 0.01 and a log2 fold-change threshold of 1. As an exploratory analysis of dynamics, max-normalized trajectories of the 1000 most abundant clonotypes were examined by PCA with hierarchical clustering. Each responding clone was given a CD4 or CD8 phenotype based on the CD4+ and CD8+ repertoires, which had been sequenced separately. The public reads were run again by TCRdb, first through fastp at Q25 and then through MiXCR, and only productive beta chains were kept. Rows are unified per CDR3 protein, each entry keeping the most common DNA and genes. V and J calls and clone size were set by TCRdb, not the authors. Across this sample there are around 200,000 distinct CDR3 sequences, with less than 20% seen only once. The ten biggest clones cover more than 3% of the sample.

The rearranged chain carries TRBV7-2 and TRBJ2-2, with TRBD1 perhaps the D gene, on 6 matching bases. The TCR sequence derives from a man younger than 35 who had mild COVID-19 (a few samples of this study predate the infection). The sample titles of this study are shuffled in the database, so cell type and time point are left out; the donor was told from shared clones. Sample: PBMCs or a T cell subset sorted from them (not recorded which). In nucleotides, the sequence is TGTGCCAGCAGCTTAGACTACAGGGCCGGGGAGCTGTTTTTT. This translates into CASSLDYRAGELFF.